This is a list of T cell receptor beta chains from one sample in a study of blood T cell repertoires in COVID-19. Libraries were prepared by immunoSEQ multiplex PCR; TCRdb keeps only in-frame clonotypes and omits some of them. The table lists about 89,000 clones, roughly 70% of them singletons. The sample consisted of peripheral blood. The receptor source for this set is a woman aged 80 or over with acute or convalescent COVID-19. The CDR3 runs from the conserved cysteine through the conserved F or W. D genes are given only for firm matches. Clone sizes are given selectively: once, few, many, or a class where the clone is expanded.

NA,NA,TRBJ2-1,TRBV27,CASSLLAGPIGNEQFF,TGTGCCAGCAGTTTATTGGCGGGGCCCATTGGTAATGAGCAGTTCTTC
NA,NA,TRBJ2-5,TRBV5-4,CASSLRGPQETQYF,TGTGCCAGCAGCTTGAGGGGCCCCCAAGAGACCCAGTACTTC
NA,NA,TRBJ1-6,TRBV5-4,CASSTEGGSPLHF,TGTGCCAGCAGTACGGAGGGAGGATCACCCCTCCACTTT
NA,NA,TRBJ2-1,TRBV9,CASSVSGLLLNEQFF,TGTGCCAGCAGCGTCTCGGGACTCCTCCTCAATGAGCAGTTCTTC
TRBD1,NA,TRBJ2-7,TRBV10-3,CAIKPGQLKGEQYF,TGTGCCATCAAACCGGGACAGCTAAAAGGGGAGCAGTACTTC
TRBD1,NA,TRBJ2-7,TRBV4-3,CASSHLPGQSYEQYF,TGCGCCAGCAGCCACCTTCCGGGACAGAGTTACGAGCAGTACTTC
TRBD1,NA,TRBJ1-2,TRBV28,CASSLSRQGARGYTF,TGTGCCAGCAGTTTGTCAAGACAGGGGGCGCGGGGCTACACCTTC
TRBD1,once,TRBJ1-2,TRBV7-2,CASSHTRQGYGYTF,TGTGCCAGCAGCCACACACGACAGGGCTATGGCTACACCTTC
NA,NA,TRBJ2-1,TRBV10-3,CAITAKQGWLGHEQFF,TGTGCCATCACCGCAAAACAGGGATGGCTTGGGCATGAGCAGTTCTTC
NA,NA,TRBJ2-7,TRBV7-2,CASSLGMSYEQYF,TGTGCCAGCAGCTTAGGTATGTCCTACGAGCAGTACTTC
NA,NA,TRBJ2-6,TRBV5-1,CASSRGTAPLSGANVLTF,TGCGCCAGCAGCCGGGGGACGGCCCCCTTGAGTGGGGCCAACGTCCTGACTTTC
NA,NA,TRBJ2-3,TRBV11-2,CASSVDSSTDTQYF,TGTGCCAGCAGCGTGGACAGCAGCACAGATACGCAGTATTTT
TRBD2,NA,TRBJ2-2,TRBV7-9,CASSPSGYTGELFF,TGTGCCAGCAGCCCTAGCGGTTACACCGGGGAGCTGTTTTTT
TRBD1,NA,TRBJ2-7,TRBV27,CASRTVGGRSYEQYF,TGTGCCAGTCGTACCGTAGGGGGCAGGTCCTACGAGCAGTACTTC
TRBD1,NA,TRBJ1-6,TRBV7-6,CASSKDRGPYNSPLHF,TGTGCCAGCAGCAAAGACAGGGGCCCTTATAATTCACCCCTCCACTTT
TRBD1,NA,TRBJ1-2,TRBV19,CASKSTGGGYGYTF,TGTGCCAGTAAGAGTACAGGGGGGGGCTATGGCTACACCTTC
TRBD1,NA,TRBJ1-1,TRBV6-5,CASSFDRGTEAFF,TGTGCCAGCAGTTTTGACAGGGGAACTGAAGCTTTCTTT
TRBD1,NA,TRBJ2-3,TRBV29-1,CSVAATGGTDTQYF,TGCAGCGTTGCAGCGACAGGGGGGACAGATACGCAGTATTTT
TRBD1,NA,TRBJ1-5,TRBV19,CASRGQVGPQHF,TGTGCCAGTAGAGGACAGGTCGGGCCCCAGCATTTT
NA,many,TRBJ2-2,TRBV4-3,CASSQVQLNTGELFF,TGCGCCAGCAGCCAAGTTCAGTTAAACACCGGGGAGCTGTTTTTT
NA,NA,TRBJ2-1,TRBV7-2,CASSLYLAREQFF,TGTGCCAGCAGCTTGTATCTAGCCAGGGAGCAGTTCTTC
NA,NA,TRBJ1-3,TRBV6-5,CASSYQLIDSGNTIYF,TGTGCCAGCAGTTACCAACTGATTGACTCTGGAAACACCATATATTTT
TRBD1,few,TRBJ1-2,TRBV10-3,CAISESIMGQVLKYGYTF,TGTGCCATCAGTGAGTCTATAATGGGACAGGTTTTAAAATATGGCTACACCTTC
NA,NA,TRBJ1-4,TRBV20-1,CSASNPAINEKLFF,TGCAGTGCTAGTAATCCCGCTATTAATGAAAAACTGTTTTTT
NA,NA,TRBJ2-7,TRBV12-5,CAVQRELGPYEQYF,TGTGCTGTACAAAGGGAGTTGGGTCCATACGAGCAGTACTTC
NA,NA,TRBJ1-2,TRBV18,CASSPTAGDEGYTF,TGTGCCAGCTCACCGACGGCAGGGGACGAAGGCTACACCTTC
TRBD2,NA,TRBJ2-2,TRBV7-3,CASSPPGGGANTGELFF,TGTGCCAGCAGTCCCCCGGGCGGGGGGGCGAACACCGGGGAGCTGTTTTTT
NA,NA,TRBJ1-6,TRBV6-2/TRBV6-3,CASSYSRNGNSPLHF,TGTGCCAGCAGTTACTCGAGGAATGGGAATTCACCCCTCCACTTT
NA,few,TRBJ1-1,TRBV5-4,CASSLRSTEAFF,TGTGCCAGCAGCTTAAGGAGCACTGAAGCTTTCTTT
NA,NA,TRBJ2-7,TRBV3-1/TRBV3-2,CASSQGRVVYEQYF,TGTGCCAGCAGCCAAGGTCGAGTCGTCTACGAGCAGTACTTC
TRBD1,NA,TRBJ1-2,TRBV6-5,CASSLSGGANYGYTF,TGTGCCAGCAGTCTATCAGGGGGCGCAAACTATGGCTACACCTTC
NA,few,TRBJ1-3,TRBV29-1,CSVNPGGNTIYF,TGCAGCGTGAACCCAGGTGGAAACACCATATATTTT
TRBD2,once,TRBJ2-3,TRBV7-8,CASSRLAGGSTDTQYF,TGTGCCAGCAGCCGACTAGCGGGGGGTAGCACAGATACGCAGTATTTT
NA,NA,TRBJ2-3,TRBV7-9,CASSFDITTDTQYF,TGTGCCAGCAGCTTTGACATAACCACAGATACGCAGTATTTT
NA,NA,TRBJ1-5,TRBV5-5,CASSLYYNQPQHF,TGTGCCAGCAGTCTATATTACAATCAGCCCCAGCATTTT
TRBD1,NA,TRBJ2-7,TRBV15,CATSRERTGGLNEQYF,TGTGCCACCAGCAGAGAAAGGACAGGGGGCCTGAACGAGCAGTACTTC
NA,NA,TRBJ1-2,TRBV3-1/TRBV3-2,CASSQTGRGGYGYTF,TGTGCCAGCAGCCAAACCGGGAGGGGGGGTTATGGCTACACCTTC
TRBD1,NA,TRBJ1-4,TRBV6-5,CASTKSPGQHEKLFF,TGTGCCAGCACGAAGAGTCCGGGACAGCATGAAAAACTGTTTTTT
NA,NA,TRBJ1-2,TRBV20-1,CSASTRVYGYTF,TGCAGTGCTAGTACGAGGGTCTATGGCTACACCTTC
TRBD1,NA,TRBJ2-7,TRBV5-4,CASSSQTGRYEQYF,TGTGCCAGCAGCTCACAGACAGGGAGATACGAGCAGTACTTC
NA,NA,TRBJ2-3,TRBV15,CATRSGTSDTQYF,TGTGCCACCAGGAGCGGTACATCAGATACGCAGTATTTT
NA,NA,TRBJ1-2,TRBV20-1,CSASTGKGYGYTF,TGCAGTGCTAGTACAGGGAAGGGGTATGGCTACACCTTC
NA,NA,TRBJ1-1,TRBV29-1,CSVLGGAEAFF,TGCAGCGTCCTTGGCGGCGCTGAAGCTTTCTTT
NA,NA,TRBJ1-4,TRBV25-1,CASSQGTGNEKLFF,TGTGCCAGCTCCCAGGGTACCGGTAATGAAAAACTGTTTTTT
NA,few,TRBJ2-7,TRBV9,CASSVAPGKPAYEQYF,TGTGCCAGCAGCGTAGCTCCGGGTAAGCCGGCGTACGAGCAGTACTTC
TRBD1,NA,TRBJ1-2,TRBV3-1/TRBV3-2,CASSHFGLGTGGNYGYTF,TGTGCCAGCAGCCATTTTGGGCTGGGTACAGGGGGAAACTATGGCTACACCTTC
NA,NA,TRBJ1-4,TRBV4-1,CASSLMTGLGEKLFF,TGCGCCAGCAGCCTGATGACAGGTCTAGGAGAAAAACTGTTTTTT
TRBD1,NA,TRBJ1-1,TRBV6-6,CASSYARQGMNTEAFF,TGTGCCAGCAGTTACGCCCGACAGGGTATGAACACTGAAGCTTTCTTT
NA,NA,TRBJ2-3,TRBV7-3,CASSPGTGGDTQYF,TGTGCCAGCAGCCCCGGGACTGGGGGAGATACGCAGTATTTT
NA,NA,TRBJ2-3,TRBV5-4,CASSFRVTDTQYF,TGTGCCAGCAGCTTCAGGGTTACAGATACGCAGTATTTT
NA,NA,TRBJ1-6,TRBV21-1,CASIGRRGDNSPLHF,TGTGCCAGCATCGGACGTCGGGGGGATAATTCACCCCTCCACTTT
NA,NA,TRBJ1-3,TRBV6-5,CASTSPAGNTIYF,TGTGCCAGCACGAGCCCTGCGGGAAACACCATATATTTT
TRBD2,NA,TRBJ2-5,TRBV5-1,CASSSNPSGGARETQYF,TGCGCCAGCAGCTCCAATCCTAGCGGGGGGGCCCGAGAGACCCAGTACTTC
NA,NA,TRBJ2-7,TRBV5-1,CASRGDSSYEQYF,TGCGCCAGCAGGGGTGACAGCTCCTACGAGCAGTACTTC
NA,NA,TRBJ1-1,TRBV3-1/TRBV3-2,CASSLPGSPTGNTEAFF,TGTGCCAGCAGCCTCCCGGGTTCCCCGACAGGGAACACTGAAGCTTTCTTT
NA,NA,TRBJ2-7,TRBV5-4,CASSLGGGLYEQYF,TGTGCCAGCAGCTTAGGAGGCGGCCTCTACGAGCAGTACTTC
NA,NA,TRBJ1-1,TRBV18,CASSPPGGPGERTEAFF,TGTGCCAGCTCACCACCGGGGGGGCCGGGGGAACGCACTGAAGCTTTCTTT